This TCR beta chain was identified during a study of cytomegalovirus exposure and HLA in healthy donors. PCR primers comprised 60 Vbeta and 13 Jbeta primers. The protocol was immunoSEQ multiplex PCR, while the TCRdb copy is restricted to in-frame clones and leaves out a portion. The repertoire holds 90,000 to 120,000 clones, with roughly 80% as singletons. Remarks on this clone: Its target is not known.

Notes on the study in general: In a later analysis, HLA-associated TCR beta chains were more clonally expanded than equally common others. Presence/absence analyses assumed roughly uniform sequencing depth across donors.

The V end was cut by 5 bases, the J end by 10 bases, with 8 bases between. Germline-derived CDR1 and CDR2 are SQVTM and ANQGSEA. This CDR3 has 9 amino acids. The sequenced material came from PBMCs. This chain links TRBV29-1 with TRBJ1-1; D remains ambiguous. The source of this sequence is a young man in good health and CMV-seropositive. As DNA, the CDR3 is TGCAGCGTTTCAGAGGGAGCTTTCTTT. It encodes CSVSEGAFF.